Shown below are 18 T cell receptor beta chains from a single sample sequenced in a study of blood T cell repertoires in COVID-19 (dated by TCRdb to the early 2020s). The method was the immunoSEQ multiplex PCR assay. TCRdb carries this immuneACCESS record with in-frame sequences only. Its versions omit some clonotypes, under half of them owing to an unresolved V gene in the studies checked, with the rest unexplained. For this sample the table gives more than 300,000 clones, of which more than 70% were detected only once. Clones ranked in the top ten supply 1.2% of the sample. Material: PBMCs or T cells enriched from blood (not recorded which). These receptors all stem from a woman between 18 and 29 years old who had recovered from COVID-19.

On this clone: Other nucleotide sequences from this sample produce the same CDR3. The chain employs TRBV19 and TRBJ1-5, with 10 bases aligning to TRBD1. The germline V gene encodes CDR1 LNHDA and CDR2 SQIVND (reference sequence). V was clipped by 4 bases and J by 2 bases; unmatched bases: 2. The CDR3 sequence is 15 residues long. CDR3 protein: CASSRTGGGNQPQHF. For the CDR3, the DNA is TGTGCCAGTAGTAGGACAGGGGGAGGCAATCAGCCCCAGCATTTT.

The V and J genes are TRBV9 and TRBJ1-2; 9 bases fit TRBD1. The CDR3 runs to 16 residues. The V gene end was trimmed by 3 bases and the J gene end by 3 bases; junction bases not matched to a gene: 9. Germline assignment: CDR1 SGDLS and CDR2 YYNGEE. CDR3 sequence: CASSDDPGQGYYGYTF. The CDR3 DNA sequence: TGTGCCAGCAGCGACGATCCGGGACAGGGCTACTATGGCTACACCTTC. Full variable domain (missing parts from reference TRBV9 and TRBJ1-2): DSGVTQTPKHLITATGQRVTLRCSPRSGDLSVYWYQQSLDQGLQFLIQYYNGEERAKGNILERFSAQQFPDLHSELNLSSLELGDSALYFCASSDDPGQGYYGYTFGSGTRLTVV.

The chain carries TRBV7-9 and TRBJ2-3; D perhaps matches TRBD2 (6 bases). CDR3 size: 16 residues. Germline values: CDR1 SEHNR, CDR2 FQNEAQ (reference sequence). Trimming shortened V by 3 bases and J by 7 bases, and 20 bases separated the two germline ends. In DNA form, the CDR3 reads TGTGCCAGCAGCTTCCTCCCCCATGGCGGGATCAATACGCAGTATTTT. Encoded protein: CASSFLPHGGINTQYF.

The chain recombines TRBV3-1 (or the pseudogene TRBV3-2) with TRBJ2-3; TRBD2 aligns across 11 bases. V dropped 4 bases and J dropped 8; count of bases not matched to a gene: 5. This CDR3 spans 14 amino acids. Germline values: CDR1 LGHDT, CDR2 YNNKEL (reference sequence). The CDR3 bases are TGTGCCAGCAGCCGTAGCGGGGGGGACCTTACGCAGTATTTT. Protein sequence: CASSRSGGDLTQYF.

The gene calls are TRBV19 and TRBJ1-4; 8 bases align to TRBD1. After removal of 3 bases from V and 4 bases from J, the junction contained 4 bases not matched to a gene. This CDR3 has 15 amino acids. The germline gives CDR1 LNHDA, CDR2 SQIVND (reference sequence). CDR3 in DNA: TGTGCCAGTAGTATCCAGGGGGCGGGTAATGAAAAACTGTTTTTT. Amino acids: CASSIQGAGNEKLFF.

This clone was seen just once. The DNA of the CDR3 is TGTGCCAGCATCTCGAACCCGGGCCTAGCGGACACAGATACGCAGTATTTT. Translating it yields CASISNPGLADTDTQYF. V and J are TRBV5-5 and TRBJ2-3; TRBD2 agrees at 7 bases. This CDR3 contains 17 residues. Germline CDR1 SGHKS, CDR2 YYEKEE (reference sequence). V trimming: 6 bases; J trimming: 2 bases; junction bases outside the gene matches: 15. The whole variable domain, filled in from reference TRBV5-5 and TRBJ2-3, reads DAGVTQSPTHLIKTRGQQVTLRCSPISGHKSVSWYQQVLGQGPQFIFQYYEKEERGRGNFPDRFSARQFPNYSSELNVNALLLGDSALYLCASISNPGLADTDTQYFGPGTRLTVL.

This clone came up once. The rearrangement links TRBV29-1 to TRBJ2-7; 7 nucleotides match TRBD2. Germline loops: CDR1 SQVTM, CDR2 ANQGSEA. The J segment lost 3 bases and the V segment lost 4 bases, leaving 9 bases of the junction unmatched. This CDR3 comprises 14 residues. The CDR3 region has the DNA TGCAGCGTTGGCCAGCGGGGCGGGTTCTACGAGCAGTACTTC. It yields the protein CSVGQRGGFYEQYF.

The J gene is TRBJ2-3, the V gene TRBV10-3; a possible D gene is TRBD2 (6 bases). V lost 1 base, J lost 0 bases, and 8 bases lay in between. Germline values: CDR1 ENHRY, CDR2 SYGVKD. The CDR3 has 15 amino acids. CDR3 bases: TGTGCCATCAGTGAGTGGGAGGTGAGCACAGATACGCAGTATTTT. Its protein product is CAISEWEVSTDTQYF.

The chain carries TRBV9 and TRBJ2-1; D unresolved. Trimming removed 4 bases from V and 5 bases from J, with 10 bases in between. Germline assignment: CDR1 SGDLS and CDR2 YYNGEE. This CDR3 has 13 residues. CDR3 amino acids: CASSPQNNNEQFF. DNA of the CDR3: TGTGCCAGCAGCCCTCAGAACAACAATGAGCAGTTCTTC.

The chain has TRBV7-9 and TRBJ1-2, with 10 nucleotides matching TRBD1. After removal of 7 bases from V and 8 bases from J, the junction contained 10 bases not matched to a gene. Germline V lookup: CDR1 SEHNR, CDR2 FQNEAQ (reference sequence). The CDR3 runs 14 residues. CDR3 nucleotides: TGTGCCAGCACCCCGGGACAGGGGCGGTTCGGCTACACCTTC. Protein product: CASTPGQGRFGYTF.

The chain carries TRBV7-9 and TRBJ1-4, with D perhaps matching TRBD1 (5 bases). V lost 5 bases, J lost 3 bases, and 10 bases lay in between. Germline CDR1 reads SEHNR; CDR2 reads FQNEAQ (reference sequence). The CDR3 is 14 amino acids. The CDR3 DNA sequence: TGTGCCAGCAGCCAAGAGACAGCTAATGAAAAACTGTTTTTT. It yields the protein CASSQETANEKLFF. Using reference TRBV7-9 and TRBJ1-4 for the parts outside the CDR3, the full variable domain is DTGVSQNPRHKITKRGQNVTFRCDPISEHNRLYWYRQTLGQGPEFLTYFQNEAQLEKSRLLSDRFSAERPKGSFSTLEIQRTEQGDSAMYLCASSQETANEKLFFGSGTQLSVL.

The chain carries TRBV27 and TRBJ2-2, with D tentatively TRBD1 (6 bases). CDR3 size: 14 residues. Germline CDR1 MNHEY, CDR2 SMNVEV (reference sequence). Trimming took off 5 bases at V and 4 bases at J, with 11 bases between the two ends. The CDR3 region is CASSPRTATGELFF. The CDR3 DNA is TGTGCCAGCAGTCCCCGGACAGCCACCGGGGAGCTGTTTTTT.

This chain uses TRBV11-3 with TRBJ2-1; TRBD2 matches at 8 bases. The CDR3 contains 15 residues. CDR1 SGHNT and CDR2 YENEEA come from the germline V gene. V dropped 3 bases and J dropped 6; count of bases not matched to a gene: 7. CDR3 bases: TGTGCCAGCAGCTTCCCGGGACTAGGCTCCAATGAGCAGTTCTTC. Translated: CASSFPGLGSNEQFF.

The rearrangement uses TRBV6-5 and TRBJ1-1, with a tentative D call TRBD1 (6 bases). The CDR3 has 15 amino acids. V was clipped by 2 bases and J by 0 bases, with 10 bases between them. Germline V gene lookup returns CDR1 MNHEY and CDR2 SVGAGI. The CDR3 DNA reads TGTGCCAGCAGTTACGCGACAGGAATGAACACTGAAGCTTTCTTT. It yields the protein CASSYATGMNTEAFF.

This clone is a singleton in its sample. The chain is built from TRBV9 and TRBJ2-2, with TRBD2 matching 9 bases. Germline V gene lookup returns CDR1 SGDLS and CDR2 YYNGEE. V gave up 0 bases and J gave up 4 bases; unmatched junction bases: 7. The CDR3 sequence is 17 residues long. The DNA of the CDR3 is TGTGCCAGCAGCGTAGTAGCGGGGGACCCAATCACCGGGGAGCTGTTTTTT. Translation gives CASSVVAGDPITGELFF.

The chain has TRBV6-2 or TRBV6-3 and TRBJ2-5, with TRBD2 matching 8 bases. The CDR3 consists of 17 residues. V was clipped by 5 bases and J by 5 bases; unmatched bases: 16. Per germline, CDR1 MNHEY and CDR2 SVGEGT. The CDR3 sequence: CASSPLSGALEVETQYF. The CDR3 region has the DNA TGTGCCAGCAGTCCACTTAGCGGGGCGCTGGAGGTTGAGACCCAGTACTTC.

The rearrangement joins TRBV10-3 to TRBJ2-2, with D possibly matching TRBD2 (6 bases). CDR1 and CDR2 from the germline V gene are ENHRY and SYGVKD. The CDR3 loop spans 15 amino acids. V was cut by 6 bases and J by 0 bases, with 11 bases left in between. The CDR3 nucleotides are TGTGCCATCAGCGGGAGAGAAGCGAACACCGGGGAGCTGTTTTTT. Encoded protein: CAISGREANTGELFF.

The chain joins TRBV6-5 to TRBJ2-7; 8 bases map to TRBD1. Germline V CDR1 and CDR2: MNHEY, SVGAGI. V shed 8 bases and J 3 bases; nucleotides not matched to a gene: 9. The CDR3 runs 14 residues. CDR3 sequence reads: CASGTGPKDYEQYF. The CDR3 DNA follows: TGTGCCAGCGGGACAGGCCCGAAGGACTACGAGCAGTACTTC.